The T cell receptor (beta chain) described here comes from a study of Ad26.COV2.S vaccination and SARS-CoV-2 variants. Overall study context: The donor belonged to the COV1001 Ad26.COV2.S trial arm. Whole-study results and caveats: Reported findings describe substantial breadth in spike-specific CD8+ and CD4+ T cell responses following vaccination.

Treatment noted: some 20 received Ad26.COV2.S at low or high dose, single or two shots; 5 received placebo; per-sample allocation not given. Collection of samples fell on day 63 after the first vaccine or placebo injection. Profiling relied on immunoSEQ multiplex PCR, and the TCRdb table lists in-frame clones only, not all of them. The sample shows nearly 400,000 clones, 89% of them seen only once. Trimming removed 6 bases at V and 4 bases at J, with 15 bases between. CDR3 length: 15 amino acids. CDR1 is KGHDR, CDR2 SFDVKD, per germline. Worth noting for this clone: Antigen: not known.

The chain recombines TRBV24-1 with TRBJ2-1; the D gene could be TRBD1 or TRBD2 (5 bases each). This TCR was recovered from a person between 18 and 59 years old who received the Ad26.COV2.S COVID-19 vaccine or a placebo. The source was peripheral blood, collected in a trial of Ad26.COV2.S vaccine versus placebo. CDR3 sequence reads: CATSTGWDLYNEQFF. For the CDR3, the DNA is TGTGCCACCAGTACGGGCTGGGACCTTTACAATGAGCAGTTCTTC.